Below are 32 T cell receptor delta chains sequenced from a single sample in a study of gamma-delta chains in newborns, infants, children. TCRdb called clones from the reads again using CATT. Of 14,000 to 15,000 delta-chain clones in the sample, approximately 7% were seen once. The sequenced material came from blood. The receptor set was obtained from a child who was a newborn, infant or young child, either healthy, febrile or measles-vaccinated (not recorded which).

This clone was seen a handful of times. This sample includes further DNA sequences coding for the same CDR3. This chain uses TRDV2 with TRDJ3, with 7 bases fitting TRDD3. V trimming: 0 bases; J trimming: 0 bases; junction bases outside the gene matches: 10. Germline V gives CDR1 GEAIGNYY, CDR2 EKD. The CDR3 has 20 residues. The CDR3 sequence: CACDTVDGGPLSWDTRQMFF. The CDR3 DNA reads as TGTGCCTGTGACACCGTAGATGGGGGACCCCTCTCCTGGGACACCCGACAGATGTTTTTC.

This clone has just a few counts. A junction boundary mismatches the germline segment, possibly from a read error. Within the sample, other DNA sequences also encode this same CDR3. This rearrangement joins TRDV2 to TRDJ2; the match to TRDD3 covers 8 bases. Germline V lookup: CDR1 GEAIGNYY, CDR2 EKD. This CDR3 is built from 16 residues. CDR3 in amino acids: CACDLLGATLTAQLFF. CDR3 in DNA: TGTGCCTGTGACTTACTGGGGGCTACGCTGACAGCCCAACTCTTCTTT.

This clone was counted between two and nine times. The J gene is TRDJ3, the V gene TRDV2, with TRDD3 as a possible D gene (5 bases). Germline values: CDR1 GEAIGNYY, CDR2 EKD. The CDR3 contains 19 residues. Trimming left V 0 bases short and J 2 bases short, with 16 bases between. The CDR3 region has the DNA TGTGCCTGTGACACCTGGGGACCGTTGAGCCCCTGGGACACCCGACAGATGTTTTTC. Its protein product is CACDTWGPLSPWDTRQMFF.

Many counts were recorded for this clone. The chain combines TRAV29/DV5 with TRDJ1; 9 bases fit TRDD3. Per germline, CDR1 NSMFDY and CDR2 ISSIKDK. This CDR3 has 16 amino acids. J was trimmed by 3 bases and V by 0 bases; bases with no gene match: 9. In nucleotides, the CDR3 is TGTGCAGCAAGCGGACCCCAGGGGATACGCGCCGATAAACTCATCTTT. Its translation is CAASGPQGIRADKLIF.

A few counts support this clone. The CDR3 DNA is TGTGCTCTTGGGGAACTGGGGGATAGGTGGACAGCACAACTCTTCTTT. This encodes CALGELGDRWTAQLFF. The chain joins TRDV1 to TRDJ2; 8 bases align to TRDD3. Germline CDR1 is TSWWSYY and CDR2 is QGS. This CDR3 is 16 amino acids long. V trimming: 0 bases; J trimming: 4 bases; junction bases outside the gene matches: 4.

This clone has a handful of counts. The chain links TRDV2 to TRDJ3, with 10 positions matching TRDD3. CDR3 length: 19 amino acids. V lost 0 bases to trimming and J lost 2 bases; unmatched junction nucleotides: 6. CDR1 and CDR2 (germline): GEAIGNYY, EKD. Here the CDR3 reads CACDTVLGDRPWDTRQMFF. The CDR3 bases are TGTGCCTGTGACACCGTTCTGGGGGATAGGCCCTGGGACACCCGACAGATGTTTTTC.

The table lists this clone with a few counts. This chain uses TRDV1 with TRDJ2; perhaps TRDD2 as D (6 bases). CDR3 size: 17 residues. Germline lookup yields CDR1 TSWWSYY and CDR2 QGS. Trimming took off 0 bases at V and 0 bases at J, with 11 bases between the two ends. The CDR3 DNA reads TGTGCTCTTGGGGAACTAGAAGCTTCCTCTTTGACAGCACAACTCTTCTTT. This sequence encodes CALGELEASSLTAQLFF.

This clone occurred a few times. The chain carries TRDV2 and TRDJ3, with 10 bases identical to TRDD3. The CDR3 is made up of 21 amino acids. The V gene end was trimmed by 1 base and the J gene end by 0 bases; junction bases not matched to a gene: 11. Per germline, CDR1 GEAIGNYY and CDR2 EKD. As DNA, the CDR3 is TGTGCCTGTGACACGGTGGGGGATACACTCTTTAGCTCCTGGGACACCCGACAGATGTTTTTC. Translated, it gives CACDTVGDTLFSSWDTRQMFF.

The genes are TRDV2 and TRDJ3, with no clear D. The V end was cut by 5 bases, the J end by 0 bases, with 16 bases between. The V gene's germline CDR1 is GEAIGNYY and CDR2 EKD. The CDR3 has 18 residues. This CDR3 is CACVRIKGRSWDTRQMFF. CDR3 DNA sequence: TGTGCCTGTGTCCGTATCAAGGGTCGCTCCTGGGACACCCGACAGATGTTTTTC.

As regards this clone: Different DNA sequences within this sample yield the same CDR3. J is TRDJ3 and V is TRDV2; TRDD3 matches 12 bases. This CDR3 region has 20 residues. J was trimmed by 0 bases and V by 0 bases; bases with no gene match: 5. The germline V gene encodes CDR1 GEAIGNYY and CDR2 EKD. The CDR3 DNA reads TGTGCCTGTGACACCGTACTGGGGGATACCCTCTCCTGGGACACCCGACAGATGTTTTTC. This translates into CACDTVLGDTLSWDTRQMFF.

In its sample, this clone was seen a few times. The gene calls are TRDV2 and TRDJ2; 10 bases fit TRDD3. The ends lost 3 bases at V and 0 bases at J; junction bases unmatched: 3. The CDR3 has 16 residues. Germline V gene data show CDR1 as GEAIGNYY and CDR2 as EKD. CDR3 protein: CACDAWGIALTAQLFF. In DNA form, the CDR3 reads TGTGCCTGTGACGCCTGGGGGATAGCTTTGACAGCACAACTCTTCTTT.

About this clone: The sample holds other DNA sequences that translate to the same CDR3. This sequence joins TRDV2 and TRDJ3; 8 bases align to TRDD3. This CDR3 contains 19 residues. The germline CDR1 and CDR2 sequences are GEAIGNYY and EKD. V lost 3 bases to trimming and J lost 0 bases; unmatched junction nucleotides: 9. The CDR3 is CACDVTGGPSSWDTRQMFF. The CDR3 DNA follows: TGTGCCTGTGACGTTACTGGGGGCCCTAGCTCCTGGGACACCCGACAGATGTTTTTC.

This clone has just a few counts. Other DNA variants within this sample encode the same CDR3. This chain links TRDV2 with TRDJ3, with 9 nucleotides matching TRDD3. The germline CDR1 and CDR2 sequences are GEAIGNYY and EKD. This CDR3 region has 19 residues. The V segment lost 3 bases and the J segment 0 bases; nucleotides outside the gene matches: 8. For the CDR3, the DNA is TGTGCCTGTGACGTACTGGGGGACGCCAGCTCCTGGGACACCCGACAGATGTTTTTC. This codes for CACDVLGDASSWDTRQMFF.

This clone has only a few counts. Given a far larger clone just one base away, this is likely a sequencing read error. Other DNA sequences within the sample encode an identical CDR3. The rearrangement joins TRDV2 to TRDJ3, with 10 bases aligning to TRDD3. Germline V lookup: CDR1 GEAIGNYY, CDR2 EKD. The CDR3 runs 18 residues. The CDR3 spells CACDTGGYSSWDTRQMFF. The CDR3 DNA reads as TGTGCCTGTGACACTGGGGGATACAGCTCCTGGGACACCCGACAGATGTTCTTC.

The J gene is TRDJ3, the V gene TRDV2; TRDD3 agrees at 13 bases. This CDR3 region has 18 residues. The ends lost 6 bases at V and 0 bases at J; junction bases unmatched: 4. Germline lookup yields CDR1 GEAIGNYY and CDR2 EKD. CDR3 nucleotides: TGTGCCTGTACTGGGGGATACGGGAGCTCCTGGGACACCCGACAGATGTTTTTC. Translated: CACTGGYGSSWDTRQMFF.

The rearrangement joins TRDV2 to TRDJ1, with 13 bases identical to TRDD3. CDR1 is GEAIGNYY and CDR2 is EKD in the germline V gene. With 0 bases clipped from V and 4 bases from J, the junction kept 10 bases outside the gene matches. This CDR3 contains 18 residues. CDR3 in DNA: TGTGCCTGTGACACCCTACTGGGGGATACGCGGTGGGGCGATAAACTCATCTTT. Its protein is CACDTLLGDTRWGDKLIF.

Note on this clone: A far more abundant clone sits one base away, making this likely a read error. The same CDR3 arises from other DNA sequences in this sample as well. This chain joins TRDV2 and TRDJ3, with TRDD3 matching over 13 bases. CDR3 length: 20 residues. V lost 0 bases and J lost 1; bases outside the gene matches: 5. Germline CDR1 GEAIGNYY, CDR2 EKD. CDR3 region: CACDTVLGDTRSWDTRQMFF. CDR3 nucleotides: TGTGCCTGTGACACCGTACTGGGGGATACGCGGTCCTGGGACACCCGACAGATGTTTTTC.

This clone was picked up a small number of times. The sample contains more than one DNA sequence encoding this CDR3. The chain has TRDV2 and TRDJ3; D remains unclear. The CDR3 has 17 residues. Germline CDR1 and CDR2: GEAIGNYY and EKD. The V gene lost 0 bases and the J gene lost 0 bases, with 8 bases spanning the gap. The CDR3 spells CACDTVTSSWDTRQMFF. CDR3 DNA sequence: TGTGCCTGTGACACCGTTACTAGCTCCTGGGACACCCGACAGATGTTTTTC.

The V call is TRDV2, the J call TRDJ1; 12 nucleotides align to TRDD3. The CDR3 runs 19 residues. J lost 0 bases, V lost 0 bases, and 10 bases had no gene match. CDR1 and CDR2 from the germline V gene are GEAIGNYY and EKD. In nucleotides, the CDR3 is TGTGCCTGTGACACCCTCAGTACTGGGGGATACCTATACACCGATAAACTCATCTTT. Its translation: CACDTLSTGGYLYTDKLIF.

Only a few counts were recorded for this clone. The chain recombines TRDV2 with TRDJ3; D unresolved. Trimming took off 0 bases at V and 1 base at J, with 6 bases between the two ends. CDR3 length: 16 residues. Germline V gives CDR1 GEAIGNYY, CDR2 EKD. In nucleotides, the CDR3 is TGTGCCTGTGACACCGCGGGATCCTGGGACACCCGACAGATGTTTTTC. As protein: CACDTAGSWDTRQMFF.

This clone turned up a few times. The V call is TRDV2, the J call TRDJ2, with TRDD3 matching 13 bases. V dropped 3 bases and J dropped 5; count of bases not matched to a gene: 5. Per the germline V gene, CDR1 is GEAIGNYY and CDR2 is EKD. The CDR3 is 16 amino acids. The chain's CDR3 is CACDQLGDTDTAQLFF. The CDR3 nucleotides read TGTGCCTGTGACCAACTGGGGGATACGGATACAGCACAACTCTTCTTT.

This clone is categorized as medium-sized. A much larger clone sits a single nucleotide away, making a read error possible. The same CDR3 also results from other DNA sequences found in this sample. This sequence joins TRDV2 and TRDJ3, with 9 positions matching TRDD3. The CDR3 covers 17 residues. V shed 2 bases and J 2 bases; nucleotides not matched to a gene: 3. Germline lookup yields CDR1 GEAIGNYY and CDR2 EKD. The chain's CDR3 is CACDILGDAWDTRQMFF. The CDR3 region has the DNA TGTGCCTGTGACATACTGGGGGACGCCTGGGACACCCGACAGATGTTTTTC.

In the case of this clone: This sample also contains other DNA sequences that code for the same CDR3. This chain uses TRDV2 with TRDJ3, with TRDD3 matching 8 bases. The V segment lost 0 bases and the J segment 0 bases; nucleotides outside the gene matches: 9. Germline loops: CDR1 GEAIGNYY, CDR2 EKD. The CDR3 covers 20 residues. CDR3 nucleotides: TGTGCCTGTGACACCATTACTGGGGGCCCAAGCTCCTGGGACACCCGACAGATGTTTTTC. Translated: CACDTITGGPSSWDTRQMFF.

This chain connects TRDV2 to TRDJ3; 7 bases match TRDD3. CDR3 length: 18 amino acids. Germline loops: CDR1 GEAIGNYY, CDR2 EKD. Losses at the gene ends were 1 base for V and 0 bases for J; bases not matched to a gene: 5. CDR3 in DNA: TGTGCCTGTGACACGGAGGGGATAAGCTCCTGGGACACCCGACAGATGTTTTTC. Translation: CACDTEGISSWDTRQMFF.

This clone appeared a few times. The protein TCRdb lists belongs to a much larger clone and differs from this DNA's translation at residue 8, which points to a read error; the protein shown is made from the DNA. The V call is TRDV2, the J call TRDJ3; D is unclear. Per the germline V gene, CDR1 is GEAIGNYY and CDR2 is EKD. V lost 0 bases to trimming and J lost 0 bases, with 14 bases between them. This CDR3 contains 19 residues. In DNA form, the CDR3 reads TGTGCCTGTGACACCGTACTGTGGAAGAGCTCCTGGGACACCCGACAGATGTTTTTC. This encodes CACDTVLWKSSWDTRQMFF.

As for this clone: A read error likely explains why the TCRdb protein, taken from a much larger clone, differs from this DNA's translation at residue 12; the protein shown is translated from the DNA. CDR3 sequence (DNA): TGTGCCTGTGACTCCCTGGGGGATACGGCTTTGGCAGCACAACTCTTCTTT. The encoded protein is CACDSLGDTALAAQLFF. This chain joins TRDV2 and TRDJ2, with 12 bases that match TRDD3. CDR1 and CDR2 (germline): GEAIGNYY, EKD. This CDR3 region has 17 residues.

This clone came up a few times. The chain recombines TRAV29/DV5 with TRDJ1; 10 nucleotides line up with TRDD3. The CDR3 totals 18 residues. J gave up 0 bases and V 0 bases, and 11 bases lay outside the gene matches. Germline V CDR1 and CDR2: NSMFDY, ISSIKDK. DNA for the CDR3: TGTGCAGCAAGCGTCTCACTATGTACTGGGGGATACACCGATAAACTCATCTTT. Its protein is CAASVSLCTGGYTDKLIF.

Remarks on this clone: The junction and the germline gene differ at one end; a read error may be behind it. V gene TRDV2 combines with J gene TRDJ3, with 7 positions matching TRDD3. This CDR3 is 20 amino acids long. Germline assignment: CDR1 GEAIGNYY and CDR2 EKD. In nucleotides, the CDR3 is TGTGCCTGTGACAAGCTGGGGGCCCTACTTAGCTCCCGGGACACCCGACAGATGTTTTTC. Its protein is CACDKLGALLSSRDTRQMFF.

Regarding this clone: This could be a read error, since a much larger clone is one nucleotide away. In the same sample, other DNA sequences code for this CDR3. This rearrangement joins TRDV2 to TRDJ1; 8 bases match TRDD3. This CDR3 has 15 residues. The J segment lost 0 bases and the V segment lost 1 base, leaving 3 bases of the junction unmatched. CDR1 and CDR2 (germline): GEAIGNYY, EKD. In DNA form, the CDR3 reads TGTGCCTGTGACACTGTTGGGGGATACACCGATAAACTCATCTTT. Amino acid sequence: CACDTVGGYTDKLIF.

In this sample, this clone turned up many times. This chain links TRDV2 with TRDJ2, with 11 bases aligning to TRDD3. Germline assignment: CDR1 GEAIGNYY and CDR2 EKD. Trimming removed 3 bases from V and 3 bases from J; junction bases left unmatched: 11. The length of the CDR3 is 18 residues. This CDR3 is CACDSLLGDNSVTAQLFF. The CDR3 DNA follows: TGTGCCTGTGACTCATTACTGGGGGATAATTCGGTGACAGCACAACTCTTCTTT.

A remark on this clone: Germline is not matched at one junction end, which may reflect a read error. The rearrangement uses TRDV2 and TRDJ3; D unresolved. This CDR3 spans 18 amino acids. Germline V CDR1 and CDR2: GEAIGNYY, EKD. Written as DNA, the CDR3 is TGTGCCTGTGACACCGCGGGGCCAAGCTCCTTGGACACCCGACAGATGTTTTTC. Translation: CACDTAGPSSLDTRQMFF.

This clone was counted only a few times. The V gene is TRDV2, the J gene TRDJ3, with D possibly being TRDD3 (5 bases). The CDR3 consists of 18 residues. In germline, CDR1 is GEAIGNYY, CDR2 EKD. Trimming cost V 2 bases and J 0 bases, with 13 bases left between them. The CDR3 reads CACDIVQGSSWDTRQMFF. CDR3 nucleotide sequence: TGTGCCTGTGACATCGTACAGGGGAGCTCCTGGGACACCCGACAGATGTTTTTC.